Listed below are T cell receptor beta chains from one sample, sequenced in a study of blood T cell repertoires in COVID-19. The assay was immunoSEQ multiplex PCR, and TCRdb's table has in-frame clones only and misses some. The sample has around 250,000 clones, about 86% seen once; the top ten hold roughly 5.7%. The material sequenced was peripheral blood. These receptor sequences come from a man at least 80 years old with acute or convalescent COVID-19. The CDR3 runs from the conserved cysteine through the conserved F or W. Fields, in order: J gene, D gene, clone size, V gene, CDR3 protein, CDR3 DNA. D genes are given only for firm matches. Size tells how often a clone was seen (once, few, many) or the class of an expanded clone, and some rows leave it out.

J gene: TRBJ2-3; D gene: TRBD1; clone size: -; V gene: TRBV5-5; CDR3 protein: CASSRDSNTDTQYF; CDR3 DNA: TGTGCCAGCAGCCGGGACAGCAACACAGATACGCAGTATTTT
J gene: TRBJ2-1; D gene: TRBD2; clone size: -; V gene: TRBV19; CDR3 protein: CASTAGLAESYNEQFF; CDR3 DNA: TGTGCCAGTACCGCCGGACTAGCGGAATCCTACAATGAGCAGTTCTTC
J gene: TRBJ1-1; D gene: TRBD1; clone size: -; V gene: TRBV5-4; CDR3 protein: CASSPRTGIWNTEAFF; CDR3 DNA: TGTGCCAGCAGCCCACGGACAGGCATCTGGAACACTGAAGCTTTCTTT
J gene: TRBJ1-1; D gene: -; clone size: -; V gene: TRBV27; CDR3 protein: CASSLMGQGHTEAFF; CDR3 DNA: TGTGCCAGCAGTTTGATGGGACAAGGACACACTGAAGCTTTCTTT
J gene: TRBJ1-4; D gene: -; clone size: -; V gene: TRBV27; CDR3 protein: CASRSLGVEKLFF; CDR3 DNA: TGTGCCAGCAGAAGCCTCGGAGTCGAAAAACTGTTTTTT
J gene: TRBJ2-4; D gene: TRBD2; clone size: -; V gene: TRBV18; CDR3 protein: CASSPGAGGNIQYF; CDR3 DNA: TGTGCCAGCTCTCCCGGGGCGGGGGGAAACATTCAGTACTTC
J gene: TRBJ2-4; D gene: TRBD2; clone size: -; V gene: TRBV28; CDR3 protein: CASSANEGLAMGNIQYF; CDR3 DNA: TGTGCCAGCAGTGCAAATGAGGGACTAGCGATGGGAAACATTCAGTACTTC
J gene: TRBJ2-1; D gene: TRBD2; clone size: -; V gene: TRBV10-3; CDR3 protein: CAISESSGTSGRVEQFF; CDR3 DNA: TGTGCCATCAGTGAGTCCTCCGGGACTAGCGGGAGGGTTGAGCAGTTCTTC
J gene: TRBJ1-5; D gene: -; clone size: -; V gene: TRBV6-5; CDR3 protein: CASTFEDYSNQPQHF; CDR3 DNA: TGTGCCAGCACCTTTGAAGACTATAGCAATCAGCCCCAGCATTTT
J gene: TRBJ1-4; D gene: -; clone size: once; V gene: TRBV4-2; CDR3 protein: CASSPRLGAGNEKLFF; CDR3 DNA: TGTGCCAGCAGCCCCAGGTTGGGGGCCGGGAATGAAAAACTGTTTTTT
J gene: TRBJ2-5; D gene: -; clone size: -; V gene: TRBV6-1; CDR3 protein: CASSEVGGGGAETQYF; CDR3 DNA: TGTGCCAGCAGTGAAGTCGGAGGGGGGGGCGCGGAGACCCAGTACTTC
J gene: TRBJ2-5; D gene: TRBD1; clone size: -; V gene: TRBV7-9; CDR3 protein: CASSLVGQGDETQYF; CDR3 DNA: TGTGCCAGCAGCTTAGTGGGACAGGGGGACGAGACCCAGTACTTC
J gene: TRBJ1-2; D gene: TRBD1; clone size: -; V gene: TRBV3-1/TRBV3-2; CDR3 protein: CASSPAGGSHSYTF; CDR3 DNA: TGTGCCAGCAGCCCGGCAGGGGGCAGTCATAGCTACACCTTC
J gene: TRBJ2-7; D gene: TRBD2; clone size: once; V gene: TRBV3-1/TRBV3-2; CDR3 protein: CASSQMGGDEQYF; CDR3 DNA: TGTGCCAGCAGCCAAATGGGAGGGGACGAGCAGTACTTC
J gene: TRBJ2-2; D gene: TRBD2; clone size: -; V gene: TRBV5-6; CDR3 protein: CASRVGLGDTGELFF; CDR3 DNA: TGTGCCAGCAGGGTGGGACTAGGCGACACCGGGGAGCTGTTTTTT
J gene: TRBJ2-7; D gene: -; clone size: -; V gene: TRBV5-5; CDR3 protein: CASSLGQTSSYEQYF; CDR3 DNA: TGTGCCAGCAGCTTGGGACAGACCAGCTCCTACGAGCAGTACTTC
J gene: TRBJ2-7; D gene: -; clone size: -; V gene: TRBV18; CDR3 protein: CASSPPGTSTYEQYF; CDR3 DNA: TGTGCCAGCTCACCACCCGGGACATCAACCTACGAGCAGTACTTC
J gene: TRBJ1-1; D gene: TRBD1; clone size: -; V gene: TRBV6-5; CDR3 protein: CASSSPGTASITEAFF; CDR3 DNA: TGTGCCAGCAGTTCCCCCGGGACAGCCAGTATCACTGAAGCTTTCTTT
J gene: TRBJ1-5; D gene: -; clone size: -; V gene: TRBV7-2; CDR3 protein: CASSPGGRSNQPQHF; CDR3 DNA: TGTGCCAGCAGCCCGGGAGGGCGGAGCAATCAGCCCCAGCATTTT
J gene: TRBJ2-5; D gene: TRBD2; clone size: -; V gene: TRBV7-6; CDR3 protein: CATGTSGAQGETQYF; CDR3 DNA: TGTGCCACCGGGACTAGCGGGGCACAGGGAGAGACCCAGTACTTC
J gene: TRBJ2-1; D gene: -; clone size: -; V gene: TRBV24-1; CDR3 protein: CATSDPSPYNEQFF; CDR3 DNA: TGTGCCACCAGTGATCCCTCCCCCTACAATGAGCAGTTCTTC
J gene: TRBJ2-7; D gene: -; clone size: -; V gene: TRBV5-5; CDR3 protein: CASSLYQGYEQYF; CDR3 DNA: TGTGCCAGCAGCCTATACCAGGGGTACGAGCAGTACTTC
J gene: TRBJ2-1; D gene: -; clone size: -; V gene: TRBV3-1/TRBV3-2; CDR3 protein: CASSRNPRTGRDEQFF; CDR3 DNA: TGTGCCAGCAGCCGCAACCCCAGGACAGGGAGGGATGAGCAGTTCTTC
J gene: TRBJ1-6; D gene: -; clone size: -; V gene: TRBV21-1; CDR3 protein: CASSKVAVHSPLHF; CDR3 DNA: TGTGCCAGCAGCAAAGTAGCAGTCCATTCACCCCTCCACTTT
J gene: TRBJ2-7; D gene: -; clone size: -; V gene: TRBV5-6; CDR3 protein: CASSLYRADEQYF; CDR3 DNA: TGTGCCAGCAGCTTGTACAGGGCGGACGAGCAGTACTTC
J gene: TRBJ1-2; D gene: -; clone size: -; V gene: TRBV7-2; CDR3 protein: CASSFGPREDKGYTF; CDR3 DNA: TGTGCCAGCAGCTTCGGACCACGGGAGGATAAGGGCTACACCTTC
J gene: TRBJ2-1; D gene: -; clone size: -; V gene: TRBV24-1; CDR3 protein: CATRGFDEQFF; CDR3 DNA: TGTGCCACCCGGGGGTTCGATGAGCAGTTCTTC
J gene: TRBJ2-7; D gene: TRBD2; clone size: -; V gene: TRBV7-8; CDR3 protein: CASSTRTSGSTYEQYF; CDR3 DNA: TGTGCCAGCAGCACGCGGACTAGCGGGAGTACCTACGAGCAGTACTTC
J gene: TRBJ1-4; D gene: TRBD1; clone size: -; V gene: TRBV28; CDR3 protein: CASSLGQGREKLFF; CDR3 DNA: TGTGCCAGCAGTTTAGGACAGGGACGGGAAAAACTGTTTTTT
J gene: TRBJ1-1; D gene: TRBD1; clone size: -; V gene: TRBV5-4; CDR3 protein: CASSQRQGGNTEAFF; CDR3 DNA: TGTGCCAGCAGCCAGCGACAGGGCGGGAACACTGAAGCTTTCTTT
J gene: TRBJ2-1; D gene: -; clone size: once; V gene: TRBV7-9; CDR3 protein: CASSLRRGNYNEQFF; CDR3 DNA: TGTGCCAGCAGCTTAAGACGGGGGAACTACAATGAGCAGTTCTTC
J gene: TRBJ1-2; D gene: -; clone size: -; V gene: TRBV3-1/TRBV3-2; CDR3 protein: CASSQGQVYGYTF; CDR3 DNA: TGTGCCAGCAGCCAAGGACAGGTTTATGGCTACACCTTC
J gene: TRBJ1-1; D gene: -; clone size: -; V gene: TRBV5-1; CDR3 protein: CASSSNVGRTEAFF; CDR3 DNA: TGCGCCAGCAGCTCCAACGTCGGCAGGACTGAAGCTTTCTTT
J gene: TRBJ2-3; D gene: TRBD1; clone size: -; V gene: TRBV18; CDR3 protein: CASSRDRTDTQYF; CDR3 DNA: TGTGCCAGCTCACGGGACAGAACAGATACGCAGTATTTT
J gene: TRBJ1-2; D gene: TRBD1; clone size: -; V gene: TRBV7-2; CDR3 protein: CASSLPQQGSFYGYTF; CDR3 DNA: TGTGCCAGCAGCTTACCGCAACAGGGGTCTTTCTATGGCTACACCTTC
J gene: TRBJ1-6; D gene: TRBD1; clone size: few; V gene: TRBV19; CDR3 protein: CASSTGVASPLHF; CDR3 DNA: TGTGCCAGCTCGACAGGGGTGGCTTCACCCCTCCACTTT
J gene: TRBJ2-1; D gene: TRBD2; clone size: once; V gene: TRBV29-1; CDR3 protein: CSAETGLAGGYEQFF; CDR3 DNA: TGCAGCGCCGAGACGGGACTAGCGGGGGGTTATGAGCAGTTCTTC
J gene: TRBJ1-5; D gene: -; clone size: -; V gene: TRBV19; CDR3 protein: CASSGGSYSNQPQHF; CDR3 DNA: TGTGCCAGTAGTGGAGGATCTTATAGCAATCAGCCCCAGCATTTT
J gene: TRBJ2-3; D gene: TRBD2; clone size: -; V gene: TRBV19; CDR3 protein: CASSIGGTRLTDTQYF; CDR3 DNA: TGTGCCAGTAGTATAGGAGGGACTAGACTCACAGATACGCAGTATTTT
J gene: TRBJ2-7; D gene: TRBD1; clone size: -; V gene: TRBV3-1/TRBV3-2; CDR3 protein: CASSTGQGYEQYF; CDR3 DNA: TGTGCCAGCAGCACGGGACAGGGATACGAGCAGTACTTC
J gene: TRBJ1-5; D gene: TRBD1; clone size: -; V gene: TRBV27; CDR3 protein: CASKIGQGNQPQHF; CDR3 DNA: TGTGCCAGCAAAATTGGACAGGGAAATCAGCCCCAGCATTTT
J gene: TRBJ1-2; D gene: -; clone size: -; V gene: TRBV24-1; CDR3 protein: CATSDSPGVDGYTF; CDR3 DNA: TGTGCCACCAGTGATTCCCCCGGGGTGGATGGCTACACCTTC
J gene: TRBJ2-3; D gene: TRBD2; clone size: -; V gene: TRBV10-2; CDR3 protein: CASSESWGTSGADTQYF; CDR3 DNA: TGCGCCAGCAGTGAGTCGTGGGGGACTAGCGGGGCGGATACGCAGTATTTT
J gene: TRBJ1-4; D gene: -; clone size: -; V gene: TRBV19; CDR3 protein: CASRNTPEKLFF; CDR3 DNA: TGTGCCAGTAGGAATACACCCGAAAAACTGTTTTTT
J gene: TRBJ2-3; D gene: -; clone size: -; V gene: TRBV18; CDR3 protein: CASSISGSDTQYF; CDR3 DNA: TGTGCCAGCTCAATATCAGGGTCAGATACGCAGTATTTT
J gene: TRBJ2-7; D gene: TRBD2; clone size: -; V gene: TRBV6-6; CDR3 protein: CASSYGRDYRNYEQYF; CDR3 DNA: TGTGCCAGCAGTTACGGCCGGGACTATAGAAACTACGAGCAGTACTTC
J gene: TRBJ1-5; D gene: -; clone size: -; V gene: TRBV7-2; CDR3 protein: CASSLHLWQFNQPQHF; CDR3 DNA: TGTGCCAGCAGCTTACATCTTTGGCAGTTTAATCAGCCCCAGCATTTT
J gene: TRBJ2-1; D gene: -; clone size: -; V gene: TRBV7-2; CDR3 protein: CASSVSYEQFF; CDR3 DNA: TGTGCCAGCAGCGTATCCTACGAGCAGTTCTTC
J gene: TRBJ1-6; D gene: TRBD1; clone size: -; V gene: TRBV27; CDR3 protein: CASRLGQWNSPLHF; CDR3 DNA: TGTGCCAGCAGGTTGGGACAGTGGAATTCACCCCTCCACTTT
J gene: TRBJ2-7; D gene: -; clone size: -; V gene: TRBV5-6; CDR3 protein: CASSLVTVPYEQYF; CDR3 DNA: TGTGCCAGCAGCTTGGTCACAGTACCCTACGAGCAGTACTTC
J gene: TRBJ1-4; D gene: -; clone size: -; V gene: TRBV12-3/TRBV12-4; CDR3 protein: CASSLLEKLFF; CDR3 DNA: TGTGCCAGCAGTTTACTTGAAAAACTGTTTTTT
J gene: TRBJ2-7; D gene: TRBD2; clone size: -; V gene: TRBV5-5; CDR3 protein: CASSLGLAGGLREQYF; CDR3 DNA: TGTGCCAGCAGCCTAGGACTAGCGGGAGGGCTGCGGGAGCAGTACTTC
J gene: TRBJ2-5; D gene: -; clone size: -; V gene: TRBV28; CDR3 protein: CASSPAGETQYF; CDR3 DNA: TGTGCCAGCAGCCCCGCGGGCGAGACCCAGTACTTC